These 10 T cell receptor beta chains were sequenced from one sample in a study of blood T cell repertoires in COVID-19. Some clones are missing from TCRdb's copy, which holds only in-frame ones; the method was immunoSEQ multiplex PCR. The data contain roughly 250,000 clones, 81% of them seen just once; the ten biggest clones take up under 3%. Sequences were obtained from peripheral blood. These receptors were collected from a woman aged 60-75 years with active or convalescent COVID-19.

The chain uses TRBV2 and TRBJ2-5; 8 bases align to TRBD2. The CDR3 covers 15 residues. Germline-derived CDR1 and CDR2 are SNHLY and FYNNEI. Unmatched junction bases numbered 13, after V lost 8 bases and J lost 5 bases. CDR3 protein: CASALGLAGYETQYF. Written as DNA, the CDR3 is TGTGCCAGCGCATTGGGTTTAGCGGGGTATGAGACCCAGTACTTC.

The V gene is TRBV27, the J gene TRBJ2-1; 8 bases match TRBD2. V lost 2 bases to trimming and J lost 4 bases; unmatched junction nucleotides: 4. CDR1 is MNHEY and CDR2 is SMNVEV in the germline V gene (reference sequence). CDR3 size: 15 residues. The DNA for the CDR3 is TGTGCCAGCAGTTTAGGCGGGGGGCTTTACAATGAGCAGTTCTTC. It translates to CASSLGGGLYNEQFF.

The chain uses TRBV5-6 and TRBJ2-1; 10 nucleotides agree with TRBD1. CDR3 length equals 15 residues. V shed 3 bases, J shed 3 bases, and the junction held 3 bases outside the gene matches. Germline V CDR1 and CDR2: SGHDT, YYEEEE. Here the CDR3 reads CASSWGQGFYNEQFF. DNA for the CDR3: TGTGCCAGCAGCTGGGGACAGGGGTTCTACAATGAGCAGTTCTTC.

This chain uses TRBV9 with TRBJ1-2; TRBD1 matches 8 bases. Germline trimming cut 2 bases from V and 6 bases from J; bases unmatched to any gene: 6. This CDR3 has 14 amino acids. Germline CDR1 and CDR2: SGDLS and YYNGEE. The CDR3 bases are TGTGCCAGCAGCGTCCATGGACAGGGCCATGGCTACACCTTC. Translating it yields CASSVHGQGHGYTF.

CDR3: CASSPPGYYGYTF. In DNA form, the CDR3 reads TGTGCCAGCTCACCTCCGGGGTACTATGGCTACACCTTC. The chain links TRBV18 to TRBJ1-2; D is uncertain. Trimming cost V 3 bases and J 3 bases, with 8 bases left between them. The CDR3 is made up of 13 amino acids. CDR1 is KGHSH, CDR2 LQKENI, per germline.

This chain links TRBV30 with TRBJ1-5; unclear D gene. CDR1 and CDR2 from the germline V gene are GTSNPN and SVGIG (reference sequence). Trimming stripped 2 bases from V and 5 bases from J, with 13 bases between. The CDR3 totals 14 residues. Written as DNA, the CDR3 is TGTGCCTGGAGTCCAACACCAGGTCATCAGCCCCAGCATTTT. Translating gives CAWSPTPGHQPQHF.

The chain carries TRBV7-8 and TRBJ1-5; tentatively, D is TRBD1 (6 bases). The CDR3 is 16 residues long. Germline loops: CDR1 SGHVS, CDR2 FQNEAQ. V lost 5 bases, J lost 0 bases, and 14 bases lay in between. CDR3 in amino acids: CASSGKTGYSNQPQHF. The DNA for the CDR3 is TGTGCCAGCAGCGGGAAGACAGGTTATAGCAATCAGCCCCAGCATTTT.

V usage is TRBV11-2 and J usage is TRBJ1-2, with 8 bases aligning to TRBD1. Trimming took 3 bases from V and 3 from J; bases not matched to a gene: 6. There are 15 residues in the CDR3. Germline V gives CDR1 SGHAT, CDR2 FQNNGV. The CDR3 nucleotides read TGTGCCAGCAGCTTCGCAACAGGGGGGGACTATGGCTACACCTTC. This sequence encodes CASSFATGGDYGYTF.

The genes are TRBV27 and TRBJ1-2; TRBD1 aligns across 7 bases. Germline loops: CDR1 MNHEY, CDR2 SMNVEV (reference sequence). Germline trimming cut 3 bases from V and 5 bases from J; bases unmatched to any gene: 6. The CDR3 is made up of 14 amino acids. In nucleotides, the CDR3 is TGTGCCAGCAGTTTCGGAGGGACAGCTTATGGCTACACCTTC. This translates into CASSFGGTAYGYTF.

This clone was observed a handful of times. The chain couples TRBV10-3 to TRBJ2-6, with D maybe TRBD1 (5 bases). The CDR3 is made up of 14 amino acids. V shed 7 bases and J shed 6 bases, with 13 bases lying between them. Germline V CDR1 and CDR2: ENHRY, SYGVKD. CDR3 residues: CAITQGGVANVLTF. The CDR3 bases are TGTGCCATCACCCAGGGTGGAGTGGCCAACGTCCTGACTTTC.